Each of the 16 T cell receptor beta chains below was sequenced from the same sample in a study of blood T cells in healthy people across ages. A J-beta primer mix and a sample-barcoded 5' primer were used in a second PCR of roughly 6 to 11 cycles. TCRdb called the 5' RACE reads again in MiXCR, with one record for every CDR3 protein. Of some 1.5 million distinct CDR3 sequences in the sample, 28% were seen once. Sequencing was done on a sample of blood. Every receptor here comes from a woman in her twenties or thirties in good health.

The gene calls are TRBV24-1 and TRBJ1-5; D is uncertain. Per germline, CDR1 KGHDR and CDR2 SFDVKD. The CDR3 is 13 residues long. V gave up 4 bases and J gave up 4 bases, with 7 bases separating them. CDR3: CATSEGTNQPQHF. The CDR3 region has the DNA TGTGCCACCAGTGAGGGAACAAATCAGCCCCAGCATTTT.

The chain carries TRBV7-2 and TRBJ2-1, with D maybe TRBD2 (5 bases). This CDR3 is 14 amino acids long. In germline, CDR1 is SGHTA, CDR2 FQGNSA. V was pared by 5 bases and J by 5 bases, with 13 bases between. The CDR3 region has the DNA TGTGCCAGCAGCCCGCGACGGGAACACAATGAGCAGTTCTTC. Its protein is CASSPRREHNEQFF.

This clonotype was seen many times. The gene calls are TRBV5-8 and TRBJ2-4; TRBD1 matches 8 bases. CDR1 and CDR2 (germline): SGHTS, YDEGEE. V was clipped by 4 bases and J by 8 bases; unmatched bases: 2. The CDR3 extends over 12 amino acids. CDR3 in DNA: TGTGCCAGCAGCCCGGACAGGGACATTCAGTACTTC. Translating gives CASSPDRDIQYF.

There are a few counts of this clonotype. V and J are TRBV7-9 and TRBJ2-7, with D unclear. This CDR3 region has 11 residues. The V gene's germline CDR1 is SEHNR and CDR2 FQNEAQ (reference sequence). Trimming stripped 5 bases from V and 7 bases from J, with 9 bases between. The CDR3 loop is CASSASREQYF. The CDR3 DNA sequence: TGTGCCAGCAGCGCTTCTAGGGAGCAGTACTTC.

Only one count was recorded for this clonotype. A much larger clone is a single base away; this may be a read error. This chain links TRBV2 with TRBJ1-2; 12 bases map to TRBD1. This CDR3 spans 17 amino acids. Germline V gives CDR1 SNHLY, CDR2 FYNNEI. This CDR3 reads CASRSSGTGGQNYGCTF. The CDR3 nucleotides are TGTGCCAGCAGATCTTCCGGGACAGGGGGCCAGAACTATGGCTGCACCTTC.

CDR3 DNA: TGTGCCAGCAGCACAAAGGGGCCCTATGGCTACACCTTC. This sequence encodes CASSTKGPYGYTF. The chain uses TRBV7-2 and TRBJ1-2; D possibly corresponds to TRBD1 (5 bases). In germline, CDR1 is SGHTA, CDR2 FQGNSA. CDR3 length: 13 amino acids. V lost 5 bases to trimming and J lost 4 bases, with 11 bases between them.

The V call is TRBV28, the J call TRBJ2-7; tentative D call: TRBD2 (7 bases). V lost 11 bases to trimming and J lost 2 bases, with 16 bases between them. Germline assignment: CDR1 MDHEN and CDR2 SYDVKM. The CDR3 has 13 residues. The CDR3 nucleotides are TGTGCCCTCGGGAGGCGGGGGCCCTACGAGCAGTACTTC. It is translated as CALGRRGPYEQYF.

J is TRBJ1-1 and V is TRBV29-1, with D possibly being TRBD1 (5 bases). Germline assignment: CDR1 SQVTM and CDR2 ANQGSEA. CDR3 length: 14 residues. V lost 7 bases and J 0 bases, leaving 15 bases between the germline ends. The CDR3 DNA sequence: TGCAGCGCTGAGGGTAAGGGGCTGAACACTGAAGCTTTCTTT. Translating gives CSAEGKGLNTEAFF. The whole variable domain, remainder taken from reference TRBV29-1 and TRBJ1-1, is SAVISQKPSRDICQRGTSLTIQCQVDSQVTMMFWYRQQPGQSLTLIATANQGSEATYESGFVIDKFPISRPNLTFSTLTVSNMSPEDSSIYLCSAEGKGLNTEAFFGQGTRLTVV.

V and J are TRBV4-3 and TRBJ1-2; D gene unclear. Trimming stripped 5 bases from V and 7 bases from J, with 14 bases between. From germline, CDR1 is LGHNA and CDR2 YSLEER. CDR3 length: 13 residues. The CDR3 DNA is TGCGCCAGCAGCTTTGAACTGGAGCGTGGCTACACCTTC. It is translated as CASSFELERGYTF.

In the case of this clonotype: A much bigger clone sits one base away, suggesting this may be a read error. The chain recombines TRBV29-1 with TRBJ2-5, with D perhaps TRBD1 (6 bases). The better agreement between TRBJ2-1 and the DNA end casts doubt on the J call. Germline V lookup: CDR1 SQVTM, CDR2 ANQGSEA. The CDR3 is 14 amino acids. The CDR3 nucleotides read TGCAGCGTTGATTCCAGGGGTAGCCAAGAGACCCAGTTCTTC. Translation gives CSVDSRGSQETQFF.

This sequence joins TRBV24-1 and TRBJ2-3; 12 bases align to TRBD2. After removal of 9 bases from V and 3 bases from J, the junction contained 6 bases not matched to a gene. In germline, CDR1 is KGHDR, CDR2 SFDVKD. The CDR3 extends over 15 amino acids. The CDR3 loop is CATYELAGGTDTQYF. The CDR3 bases are TGTGCCACCTATGAACTAGCGGGAGGAACAGATACGCAGTATTTT.

Many counts were recorded for this clonotype. V and J are TRBV12-3 or TRBV12-4 and TRBJ2-1, with 8 bases that match TRBD2. V was pared by 5 bases and J by 0 bases, with 9 bases of the junction left unmatched. This CDR3 spans 17 amino acids. This chain's CDR3 is CASSGLLAESSYNEQFF. The CDR3 DNA sequence: TGTGCCAGCAGTGGCCTACTAGCGGAGAGCTCCTACAATGAGCAGTTCTTC.

This clonotype was counted at least ten times. V and J are TRBV30 and TRBJ1-2, with D unclear. This CDR3 has 11 amino acids. V lost 4 bases and J 4 bases, leaving 7 bases between the germline ends. Germline-derived CDR1 and CDR2 are GTSNPN and SVGIG (reference sequence). The CDR3 bases are TGTGCCTGGAACCGGGGCTATGGCTACACCTTC. Translation gives CAWNRGYGYTF.

V and J are TRBV6-1 and TRBJ2-1; weak D call: TRBD2 (6 bases). Trimming took off 6 bases at V and 2 bases at J, with 14 bases between the two ends. The CDR3 length is 15 residues. The V gene's germline CDR1 is MNHNS and CDR2 SASEGT. The CDR3 DNA sequence: TGTGCCAGCAGCCCAAGGTCGGGGGCCTACAATGAGCAGTTCTTC. This sequence encodes CASSPRSGAYNEQFF.

CDR3 loop: CASSAREDRLDTQYF. The CDR3 nucleotides are TGTGCCAGCAGCGCACGGGAGGATAGGTTAGATACGCAGTATTTT. The chain joins TRBV12-3 or TRBV12-4 to TRBJ2-3, with 7 bases matching TRBD2. The CDR3 has 15 residues. V was clipped by 6 bases and J by 5 bases; unmatched bases: 11.

This clonotype was observed a single time. This may stem from a read error, because a much larger clone lies one nucleotide away. J is TRBJ2-4 and V is TRBV7-2; D may be TRBD2 (5 bases). Germline CDR1 SGHTA, CDR2 FQGNSA. V was cut by 2 bases and J by 13 bases, with 15 bases left in between. This CDR3 has 13 residues. The CDR3 loop reads CASSLQLVDEQYF. For the CDR3, the DNA is TGTGCCAGCAGCTTACAACTAGTCGATGAGCAGTACTTC.